These T cell receptor beta chains were read from a single sample in a study of shared clonotypes between healthy human individuals. Profiling relied on immunoSEQ multiplex PCR, and the TCRdb table lists in-frame clones only, not all of them. The sample lists approximately 2.1 million clones, 80% to 95% occurring once. Sequencing was carried out using naive CD4+ T cells from PBMCs. The receptors were sampled from a man between 18 and 35 years old in good health. Some clones in this sample may be carry-over from other donors' samples. Each CDR3 is given without its conserved first and last residue. The order of the fields is J gene, clone size, V gene, CDR3 length, CDR3 protein. Clone size is stated in some rows and not others, as once, few, many or a class when expanded.

j_gene: TRBJ1-2
abundance: NA
v_gene: TRBV27
len: 12
CDR3aa: ASSSAGANYGYT

j_gene: TRBJ1-1
abundance: NA
v_gene: TRBV6-1
len: 12
CDR3aa: ASSLKAAYVEAF

j_gene: TRBJ1-1
abundance: NA
v_gene: TRBV5-6
len: 13
CDR3aa: ASSLARRGNTEAF

j_gene: TRBJ2-1
abundance: NA
v_gene: TRBV4-1
len: 15
CDR3aa: ASSQEGGPGVYNEQF

j_gene: TRBJ1-6
abundance: NA
v_gene: TRBV28
len: 18
CDR3aa: ASSLSRSPGTVWGSSPLH

j_gene: TRBJ1-5
abundance: NA
v_gene: TRBV28
len: 11
CDR3aa: AASGGGNQPQH

j_gene: TRBJ2-2
abundance: NA
v_gene: TRBV7-3
len: 12
CDR3aa: ASSPYNSSGELF

j_gene: TRBJ1-5
abundance: NA
v_gene: TRBV28
len: 12
CDR3aa: ASSPGGGGQPQH

j_gene: TRBJ1-4
abundance: NA
v_gene: TRBV6-5
len: 14
CDR3aa: ASSYSGGRTNEKLF

j_gene: TRBJ1-5
abundance: NA
v_gene: TRBV28
len: 12
CDR3aa: ANGPPGGNQPQH

j_gene: TRBJ1-2
abundance: NA
v_gene: TRBV25-1
len: 12
CDR3aa: ASSEFRTGGGYT

j_gene: TRBJ2-1
abundance: once
v_gene: TRBV2
len: 11
CDR3aa: ASELAGGYEQF

j_gene: TRBJ1-5
abundance: NA
v_gene: TRBV9
len: 15
CDR3aa: ASSVQWGGLSNQPQH

j_gene: TRBJ2-2
abundance: NA
v_gene: TRBV5-1
len: 12
CDR3aa: ASSFAPAAGELF

j_gene: TRBJ2-7
abundance: NA
v_gene: TRBV10-3
len: 11
CDR3aa: AISGLGGYEQY

j_gene: TRBJ2-3
abundance: NA
v_gene: TRBV5-1
len: 11
CDR3aa: ASTRTVTDTQY

j_gene: TRBJ1-2
abundance: once
v_gene: TRBV19
len: 11
CDR3aa: ASTRQGNYGYT

j_gene: TRBJ2-7
abundance: NA
v_gene: TRBV6-4
len: 14
CDR3aa: ASSDGLAGPPYEQY

j_gene: TRBJ2-3
abundance: NA
v_gene: TRBV9
len: 12
CDR3aa: ASSVETFTDTQY

j_gene: TRBJ2-1
abundance: NA
v_gene: TRBV6-5
len: 13
CDR3aa: ASSSRQGAYNEQF

j_gene: TRBJ2-1
abundance: once
v_gene: TRBV18
len: 14
CDR3aa: ASSPPLLAGGNEQF

j_gene: TRBJ2-2
abundance: NA
v_gene: TRBV29-1
len: 12
CDR3aa: SVISDRNTGELF

j_gene: TRBJ2-7
abundance: once
v_gene: TRBV4-2
len: 13
CDR3aa: ASSPGTSGSYEQY

j_gene: TRBJ2-7
abundance: NA
v_gene: TRBV27
len: 13
CDR3aa: ASSLELAGGYEQY

j_gene: TRBJ1-1
abundance: NA
v_gene: TRBV28
len: 12
CDR3aa: ASSRTLGNTEAF

j_gene: TRBJ2-7
abundance: NA
v_gene: TRBV27
len: 13
CDR3aa: ASSFFPPGGYEQY

j_gene: TRBJ1-4
abundance: NA
v_gene: TRBV12-1
len: 10
CDR3aa: ASSFKGEKLF

j_gene: TRBJ2-1
abundance: NA
v_gene: TRBV7-2
len: 12
CDR3aa: ASSLVQVYDEQF

j_gene: TRBJ2-1
abundance: NA
v_gene: TRBV18
len: 11
CDR3aa: ASSPVAGAEQF

j_gene: TRBJ2-3
abundance: NA
v_gene: TRBV6-5
len: 14
CDR3aa: ASSYSRQVRTDTQY

j_gene: TRBJ2-3
abundance: NA
v_gene: TRBV14
len: 15
CDR3aa: ASSQDEWDSRPDTQY

j_gene: TRBJ2-1
abundance: NA
v_gene: TRBV28
len: 11
CDR3aa: ASRLLAGIEQF

j_gene: TRBJ2-3
abundance: few
v_gene: TRBV5-1
len: 21
CDR3aa: ASSLPLGLAGESITSSTDTQY

j_gene: TRBJ2-2
abundance: once
v_gene: TRBV5-5
len: 15
CDR3aa: ASSFLSLAGEAGELF

j_gene: TRBJ2-7
abundance: NA
v_gene: TRBV18
len: 13
CDR3aa: ASSPAGQGAYEQY

j_gene: TRBJ2-6
abundance: NA
v_gene: TRBV9
len: 12
CDR3aa: ASSPYSGANVLT

j_gene: TRBJ1-5
abundance: NA
v_gene: TRBV7-4
len: 11
CDR3aa: ARNTGADQPQH

j_gene: TRBJ2-7
abundance: NA
v_gene: TRBV5-5
len: 13
CDR3aa: ASSLGPGQGLEQY

j_gene: TRBJ2-5
abundance: NA
v_gene: TRBV7-3
len: 11
CDR3aa: ASSYGARETQY

j_gene: TRBJ2-7
abundance: NA
v_gene: TRBV6-1
len: 13
CDR3aa: ASSWGDGATYEQY

j_gene: TRBJ1-5
abundance: NA
v_gene: TRBV2
len: 13
CDR3aa: ASSLTGTRNQPQH

j_gene: TRBJ2-6
abundance: NA
v_gene: TRBV6-5
len: 13
CDR3aa: ASSGDIFVANVLT

j_gene: TRBJ1-2
abundance: once
v_gene: TRBV6-5
len: 12
CDR3aa: ASSYSGRENGYT

j_gene: TRBJ2-3
abundance: NA
v_gene: TRBV7-8
len: 14
CDR3aa: ASSLAFGAATDTQY

j_gene: TRBJ2-5
abundance: once
v_gene: TRBV2
len: 11
CDR3aa: ASRTRVQETQY

j_gene: TRBJ1-1
abundance: NA
v_gene: TRBV5-1
len: 12
CDR3aa: ASRPGGVDTEAF

j_gene: TRBJ2-3
abundance: NA
v_gene: TRBV27
len: 15
CDR3aa: ASSPGGLAGEADTQY

j_gene: TRBJ1-5
abundance: NA
v_gene: TRBV30
len: 12
CDR3aa: AWKAQAGNQPQH

j_gene: TRBJ1-3
abundance: NA
v_gene: TRBV18
len: 13
CDR3aa: ASSALGGSGNTIY

j_gene: TRBJ2-7
abundance: NA
v_gene: TRBV6-5
len: 12
CDR3aa: ASSYSRGSYEQY

j_gene: TRBJ1-2
abundance: NA
v_gene: TRBV7-8
len: 12
CDR3aa: ASSSGGRPNGYT

j_gene: TRBJ1-2
abundance: NA
v_gene: TRBV5-4
len: 11
CDR3aa: ASSGRANYGYT

j_gene: TRBJ1-2
abundance: NA
v_gene: TRBV5-5
len: 11
CDR3aa: ASSPQGNYGYT

j_gene: TRBJ2-2
abundance: NA
v_gene: TRBV7-3
len: 13
CDR3aa: ASSLMGSNTGELF

j_gene: TRBJ2-4
abundance: NA
v_gene: TRBV2
len: 12
CDR3aa: ASSEVGVVYIQY

j_gene: TRBJ1-4
abundance: NA
v_gene: TRBV5-6
len: 14
CDR3aa: ASSLLGTGHNEKLF

j_gene: TRBJ2-7
abundance: NA
v_gene: TRBV27
len: 13
CDR3aa: AIKPSSVLIYEQY

j_gene: TRBJ2-7
abundance: once
v_gene: TRBV18
len: 11
CDR3aa: ASSPGQTYEQY